This T cell receptor (beta chain) was documented in a study of early T cells in non-severe SARS-CoV-2 infection. At the level of the study: Chains from this unsorted whole-blood bulk RNA could not be paired. Study-level results: Matching with VDJdb favored anti-spike CD8 responses (missing private and CD4 specificities).

Individual cDNA molecules carried attached unique molecular identifiers. TCRdb ran MiXCR on the 5' RACE reads and lists one entry per CDR3 protein. Of around 62,000 distinct CDR3 sequences listed, around 4.6% are singletons. With regard to this clonotype: What it recognizes is unknown.

The sequencing input was whole blood. The clonotype comes from an adult who was a healthcare worker with PCR-confirmed SARS-CoV-2 infection or an uninfected control (not recorded which).

CDR3 sequence: CASDPGQGYNEQFF. The CDR3 DNA sequence: TGCGCCAGTGACCCGGGACAGGGTTACAATGAGCAGTTCTTC. The chain joins TRBV5-1 to TRBJ2-1, with 9 positions matching TRBD1. The CDR3 covers 14 residues. Looked up from germline, CDR1 is SGHRS and CDR2 is YFSETQ. J was trimmed by 4 bases and V by 8 bases; bases with no gene match: 7.